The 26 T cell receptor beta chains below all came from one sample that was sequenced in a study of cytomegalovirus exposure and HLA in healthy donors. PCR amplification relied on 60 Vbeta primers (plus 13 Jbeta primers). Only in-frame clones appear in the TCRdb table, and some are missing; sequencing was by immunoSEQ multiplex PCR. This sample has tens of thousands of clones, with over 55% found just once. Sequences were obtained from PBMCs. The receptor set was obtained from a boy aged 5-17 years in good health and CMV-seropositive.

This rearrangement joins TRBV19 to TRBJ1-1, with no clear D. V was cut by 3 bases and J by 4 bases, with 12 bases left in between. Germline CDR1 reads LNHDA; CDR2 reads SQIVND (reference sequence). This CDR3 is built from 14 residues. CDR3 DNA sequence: TGTGCCAGTAGTATGGGCCTTAGGATCACTGAAGCTTTCTTT. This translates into CASSMGLRITEAFF.

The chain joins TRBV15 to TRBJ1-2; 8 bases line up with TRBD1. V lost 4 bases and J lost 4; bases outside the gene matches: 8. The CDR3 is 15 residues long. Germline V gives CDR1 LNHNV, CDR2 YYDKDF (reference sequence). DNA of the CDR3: TGTGCCACCAGCACAAGCAGGGGGCAGGGCTATGGCTACACCTTC. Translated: CATSTSRGQGYGYTF.

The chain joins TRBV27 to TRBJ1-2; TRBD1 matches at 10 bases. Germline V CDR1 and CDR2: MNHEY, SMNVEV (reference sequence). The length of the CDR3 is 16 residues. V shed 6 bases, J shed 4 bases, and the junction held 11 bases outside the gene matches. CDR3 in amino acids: CASSPTGTGDLYGYTF. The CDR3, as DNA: TGTGCCAGCAGCCCAACCGGGACAGGGGATCTCTATGGCTACACCTTC.

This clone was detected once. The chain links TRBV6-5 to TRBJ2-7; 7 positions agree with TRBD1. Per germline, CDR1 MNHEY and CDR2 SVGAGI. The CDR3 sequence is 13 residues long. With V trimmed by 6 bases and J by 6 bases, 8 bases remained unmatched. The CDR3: CASRRTGSGEQYF. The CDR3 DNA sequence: TGTGCCAGCAGGCGGACAGGTTCTGGCGAGCAGTACTTC.

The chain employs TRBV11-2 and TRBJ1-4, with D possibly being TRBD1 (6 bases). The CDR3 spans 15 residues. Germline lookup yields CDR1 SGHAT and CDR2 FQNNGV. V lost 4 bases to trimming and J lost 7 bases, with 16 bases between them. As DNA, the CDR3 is TGTGCCAGCAGCTCCCTTACGGGGGGCGGTGAAAAACTGTTTTTT. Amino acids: CASSSLTGGGEKLFF.

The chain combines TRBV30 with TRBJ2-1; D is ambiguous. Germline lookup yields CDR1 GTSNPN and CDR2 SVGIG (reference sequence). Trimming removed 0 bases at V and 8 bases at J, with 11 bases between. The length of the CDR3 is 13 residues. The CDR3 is CAWSVRRGDEQFF. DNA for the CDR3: TGTGCCTGGAGTGTACGGCGAGGCGATGAGCAGTTCTTC.

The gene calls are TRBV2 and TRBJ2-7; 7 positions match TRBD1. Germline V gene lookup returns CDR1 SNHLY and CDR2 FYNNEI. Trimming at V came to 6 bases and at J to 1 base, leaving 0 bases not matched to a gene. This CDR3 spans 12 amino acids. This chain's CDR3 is CASSRGSYEQYF. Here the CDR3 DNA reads TGTGCCAGCAGCAGGGGGTCCTACGAGCAGTACTTC.

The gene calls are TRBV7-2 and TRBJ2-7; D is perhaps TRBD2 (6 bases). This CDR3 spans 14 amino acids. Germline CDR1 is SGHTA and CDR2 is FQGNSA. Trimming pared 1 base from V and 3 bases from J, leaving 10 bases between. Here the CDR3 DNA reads TGTGCCAGCAGCTTAGGGGGGGAGTACTACGAGCAGTACTTC. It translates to CASSLGGEYYEQYF.

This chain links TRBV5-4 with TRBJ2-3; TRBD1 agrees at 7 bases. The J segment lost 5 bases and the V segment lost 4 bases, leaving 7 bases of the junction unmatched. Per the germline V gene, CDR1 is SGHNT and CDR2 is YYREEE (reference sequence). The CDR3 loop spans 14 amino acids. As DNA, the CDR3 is TGTGCCAGCAGCCGAGGACAGGCCAAAGATACGCAGTATTTT. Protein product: CASSRGQAKDTQYF.

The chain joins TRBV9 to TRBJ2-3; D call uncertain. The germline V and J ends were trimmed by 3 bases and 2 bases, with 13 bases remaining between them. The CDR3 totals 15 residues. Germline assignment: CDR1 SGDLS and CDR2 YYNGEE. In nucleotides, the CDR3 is TGTGCCAGCAGCGCGGTGGGCTCCTACACAGATACGCAGTATTTT. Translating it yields CASSAVGSYTDTQYF.

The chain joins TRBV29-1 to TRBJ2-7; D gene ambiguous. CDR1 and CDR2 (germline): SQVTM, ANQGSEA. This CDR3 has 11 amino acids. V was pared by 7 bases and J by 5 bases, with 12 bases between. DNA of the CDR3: TGCAGCGCTGCTCGGCAGGACGAGCAGTACTTC. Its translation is CSAARQDEQYF.

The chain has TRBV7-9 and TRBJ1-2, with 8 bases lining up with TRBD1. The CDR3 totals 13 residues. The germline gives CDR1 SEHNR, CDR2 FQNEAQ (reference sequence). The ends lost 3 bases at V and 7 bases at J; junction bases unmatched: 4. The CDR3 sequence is CASSLQGAVGYTF. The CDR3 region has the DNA TGTGCCAGCAGCTTGCAGGGGGCCGTTGGCTACACCTTC.

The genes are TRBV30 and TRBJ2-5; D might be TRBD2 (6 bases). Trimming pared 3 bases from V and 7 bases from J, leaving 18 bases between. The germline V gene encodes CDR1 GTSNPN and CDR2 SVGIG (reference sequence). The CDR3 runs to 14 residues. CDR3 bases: TGTGCCTGGAGCCTAGCGCCTGCTATCGGGACCCAGTACTTC. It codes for CAWSLAPAIGTQYF.

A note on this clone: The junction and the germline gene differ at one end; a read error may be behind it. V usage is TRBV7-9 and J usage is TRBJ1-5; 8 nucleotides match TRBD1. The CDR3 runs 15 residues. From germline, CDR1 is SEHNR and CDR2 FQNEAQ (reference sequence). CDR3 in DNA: TGTGCCAGCAGCCAGACAGGGGAGGGCCTTTCGCCCCAGAATTTT. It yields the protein CASSQTGEGLSPQNF.

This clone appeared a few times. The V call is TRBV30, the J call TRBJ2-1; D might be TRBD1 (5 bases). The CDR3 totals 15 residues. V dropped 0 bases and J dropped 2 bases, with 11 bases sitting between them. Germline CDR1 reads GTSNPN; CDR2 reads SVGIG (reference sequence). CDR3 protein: CAWSVLRVTYNEQFF. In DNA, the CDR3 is TGTGCCTGGAGTGTACTCAGGGTGACCTACAATGAGCAGTTCTTC.

The CDR3 nucleotides are TGTGCCAGCATCCTTCTAGGGGGCGCGGACTACACCTTC. Translating it yields CASILLGGADYTF. The V gene is TRBV5-6, the J gene TRBJ1-2; TRBD1 matches at 7 bases. V was pared by 6 bases and J by 10 bases, with 12 bases of the junction left unmatched. The V gene's germline CDR1 is SGHDT and CDR2 YYEEEE. This CDR3 comprises 13 residues.

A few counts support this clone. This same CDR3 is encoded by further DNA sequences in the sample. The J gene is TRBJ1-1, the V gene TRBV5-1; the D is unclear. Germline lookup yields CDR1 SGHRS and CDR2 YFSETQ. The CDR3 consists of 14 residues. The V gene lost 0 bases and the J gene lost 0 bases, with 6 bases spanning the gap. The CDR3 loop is CASSLDRMNTEAFF. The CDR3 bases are TGCGCCAGCAGCTTGGACAGAATGAACACTGAAGCTTTCTTT.

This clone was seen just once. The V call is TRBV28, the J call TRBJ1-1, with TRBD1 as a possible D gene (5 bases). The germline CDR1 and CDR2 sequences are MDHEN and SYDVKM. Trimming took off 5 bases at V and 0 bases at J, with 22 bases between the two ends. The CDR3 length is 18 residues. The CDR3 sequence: CASSTFPKRQLVNTEAFF. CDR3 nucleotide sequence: TGTGCCAGCAGTACCTTCCCAAAGAGACAGTTGGTGAACACTGAAGCTTTCTTT.

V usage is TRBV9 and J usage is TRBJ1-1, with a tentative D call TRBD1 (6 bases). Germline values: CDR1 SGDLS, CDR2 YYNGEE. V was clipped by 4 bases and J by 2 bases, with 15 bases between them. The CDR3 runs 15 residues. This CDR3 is CASSPQDSSNTEAFF. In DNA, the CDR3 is TGTGCCAGCAGCCCCCAGGACAGTTCAAACACTGAAGCTTTCTTT.

The CDR3 sequence: CSASPDTEAFF. In DNA form, the CDR3 reads TGCAGTGCTAGCCCCGACACTGAAGCTTTCTTT. The chain has TRBV20-1 and TRBJ1-1; D is unresolved. The ends were cut back, 3 bases at V and 3 bases at J, with 5 bases in the middle. The CDR3 loop spans 11 amino acids. Germline-derived CDR1 and CDR2 are DFQATT and SNEGSKA (reference sequence).

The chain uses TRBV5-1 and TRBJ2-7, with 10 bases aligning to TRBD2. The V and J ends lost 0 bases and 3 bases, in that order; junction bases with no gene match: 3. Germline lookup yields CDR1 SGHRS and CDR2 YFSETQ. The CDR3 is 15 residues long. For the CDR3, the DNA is TGCGCCAGCAGCTTGGCGCTAGCGGGGGACTACGAGCAGTACTTC. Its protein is CASSLALAGDYEQYF.

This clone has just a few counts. CDR3 sequence: CASSSTGRFEKLFF. The CDR3 DNA follows: TGTGCCAGCAGTTCGACAGGGAGATTTGAAAAACTGTTTTTT. The chain is built from TRBV2 and TRBJ1-4, with 7 bases identical to TRBD1. Unmatched junction bases numbered 7, after V lost 5 bases and J lost 7 bases. Looked up from germline, CDR1 is SNHLY and CDR2 is FYNNEI. CDR3 length equals 14 residues.

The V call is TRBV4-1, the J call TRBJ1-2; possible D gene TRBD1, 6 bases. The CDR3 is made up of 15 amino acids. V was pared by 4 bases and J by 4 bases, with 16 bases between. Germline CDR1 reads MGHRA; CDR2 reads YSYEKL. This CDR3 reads CASSLELRDTYGYTF. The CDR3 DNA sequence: TGCGCCAGCAGCCTCGAACTCCGGGACACCTATGGCTACACCTTC.

The CDR3 region has the DNA TGTGCCAGCAGTGACCGGACAGGGGGCGAGGGAAACACCATATATTTT. This encodes CASSDRTGGEGNTIYF. The chain employs TRBV6-1 and TRBJ1-3, with 11 bases identical to TRBD1. With V trimmed by 3 bases and J by 4 bases, 5 bases remained unmatched. The CDR3 extends over 16 amino acids. CDR1 is MNHNS and CDR2 is SASEGT in the germline V gene.

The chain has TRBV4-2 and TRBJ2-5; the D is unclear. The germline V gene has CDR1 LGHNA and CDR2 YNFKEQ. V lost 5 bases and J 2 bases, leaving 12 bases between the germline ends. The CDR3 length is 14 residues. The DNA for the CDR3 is TGTGCCAGCAGCAGCCCAGGTGGGCAAGAGACCCAGTACTTC. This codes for CASSSPGGQETQYF.

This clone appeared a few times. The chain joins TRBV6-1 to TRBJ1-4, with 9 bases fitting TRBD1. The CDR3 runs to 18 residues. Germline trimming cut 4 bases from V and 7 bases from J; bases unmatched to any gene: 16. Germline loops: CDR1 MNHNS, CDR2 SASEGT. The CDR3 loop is CASSVKRSNRGRFEKLFF. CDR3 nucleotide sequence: TGTGCCAGCAGTGTCAAGAGATCAAACAGGGGGCGCTTTGAAAAACTGTTTTTT.